These 27 T cell receptor beta chains originate from one sample sequenced in a study of blood T cells in healthy people across ages. It was with a sample-barcoded 5' primer and a J-beta primer mix that a second PCR of roughly 7 to 11 cycles was run. TCRdb called the 5' RACE reads again in MiXCR, with one record for every CDR3 protein. Found here are approximately 850,000 distinct CDR3 sequences, under 55% of them singletons; the top ten hold around 21%. Sequencing was performed on blood. All receptors derive from a man between 60 and 75 years old in good health.

The chain combines TRBV6-2 or TRBV6-3 with TRBJ1-6; the match to TRBD1 covers 7 bases. The CDR3 sequence is 15 residues long. Trimming took 5 bases from V and 6 from J; bases not matched to a gene: 7. Germline assignment: CDR1 MNHEY and CDR2 SVGEGT. CDR3 DNA: TGTGCCAGCAGTACTCGACAGGGAAGTAATTCACCCCTCCACTTT. Translation gives CASSTRQGSNSPLHF.

In its sample, this clonotype was seen once. The V call is TRBV7-9, the J call TRBJ2-7; TRBD2 aligns across 10 bases. Germline CDR1 reads SEHNR; CDR2 reads FQNEAQ (reference sequence). There are 14 residues in the CDR3. With 1 base clipped from V and 5 bases from J, the junction kept 2 bases outside the gene matches. In nucleotides, the CDR3 is TGTGCCAGCAGCTTAGAGGGGACTAGCGACGAGCAGTACTTC. This sequence encodes CASSLEGTSDEQYF. The variable domain in full, completed from reference TRBV7-9 and TRBJ2-7, reads DTGVSQNPRHKITKRGQNVTFRCDPISEHNRLYWYRQTLGQGPEFLTYFQNEAQLEKSRLLSDRFSAERPKGSFSTLEIQRTEQGDSAMYLCASSLEGTSDEQYFGPGTRLTVT.

The rearrangement uses TRBV6-5 and TRBJ2-3, with 7 bases identical to TRBD2. The CDR3 consists of 14 residues. CDR1 MNHEY and CDR2 SVGAGI come from the germline V gene. The ends lost 5 bases at V and 2 bases at J; junction bases unmatched: 4. The CDR3 region is CASSKRGFTDTQYF. The DNA for the CDR3 is TGTGCCAGCAGTAAGCGGGGCTTCACAGATACGCAGTATTTT.

This clonotype was counted only a few times. At one of its ends the junction is not consistent with the germline gene, which may arise from a read error. This chain links TRBV7-7 with TRBJ2-5; D could derive from TRBD1 or TRBD2 (5 bases each). The CDR3 is 16 amino acids. Germline V gene data show CDR1 as SSHAT and CDR2 as FNYEAQ (reference sequence). CDR3 nucleotide sequence: TGTGCTAGCAGCTCATGGACCGGGACCGATCAAGAGACCCAGTACTTC. Translation: CASSSWTGTDQETQYF.

This clonotype came up once. CDR3: CASSQEPGGDQPQHF. The CDR3 nucleotides read TGCGCCAGCAGCCAAGAACCGGGAGGCGATCAGCCCCAGCATTTT. The chain is built from TRBV4-3 and TRBJ1-5; no clear D. CDR1 and CDR2 from the germline V gene are LGHNA and YSLEER. This CDR3 region has 15 residues. Trimming took off 0 bases at V and 5 bases at J, with 11 bases between the two ends.

This clonotype was detected only a few times. The rearrangement uses TRBV5-1 and TRBJ2-3; D call uncertain. V was pared by 4 bases and J by 2 bases, with 11 bases between. Germline CDR1 is SGHRS and CDR2 is YFSETQ. This CDR3 has 14 amino acids. CDR3 in amino acids: CASSRAENTDTQYF. The DNA of the CDR3 is TGCGCCAGCAGCCGGGCGGAGAACACAGATACGCAGTATTTT.

The V gene is TRBV16, the J gene TRBJ2-7; 7 positions agree with TRBD1. J was trimmed by 4 bases and V by 3 bases; bases with no gene match: 9. Germline lookup yields CDR1 KGHSY and CDR2 FQNENV. The CDR3 loop spans 15 amino acids. The CDR3 region is CASSHQTGMLYEQYF. Written as DNA, the CDR3 is TGTGCCAGCAGCCACCAGACAGGGATGCTTTACGAGCAGTACTTC.

The genes are TRBV6-1 and TRBJ1-1; 7 nucleotides line up with TRBD1. Germline trimming cut 3 bases from V and 3 bases from J; bases unmatched to any gene: 13. The CDR3 is made up of 17 amino acids. The germline gives CDR1 MNHNS, CDR2 SASEGT. CDR3: CASSDWATTGTYTEAFF. Here the CDR3 DNA reads TGTGCCAGCAGTGATTGGGCAACGACAGGGACGTACACTGAAGCTTTCTTT.

DNA for the CDR3: TGTGCCAGTCGAGAGGGCCAAGAGACCCAGTACTTC. This codes for CASREGQETQYF. The J gene is TRBJ2-5, the V gene TRBV2, with D maybe TRBD2 (5 bases). From germline, CDR1 is SNHLY and CDR2 FYNNEI. Trimming removed 9 bases from V and 1 base from J, with 9 bases in between. The CDR3 runs 12 residues.

This clonotype was observed a few times. The rearrangement uses TRBV5-1 and TRBJ2-3; D unclear. CDR3 length: 12 amino acids. V shed 2 bases and J shed 2 bases, with 3 bases lying between them. Germline CDR1 SGHRS, CDR2 YFSETQ. CDR3 sequence reads: CASSFATDTQYF. In nucleotides, the CDR3 is TGCGCCAGCAGCTTTGCCACAGATACGCAGTATTTT.

Regarding this clonotype: At one of its ends the junction is not consistent with the germline gene, which may arise from a read error. This chain connects TRBV12-3 or TRBV12-4 to TRBJ2-1; 8 positions match TRBD1. The CDR3 has 17 residues. The CDR3 loop reads CASNPVLGTGTYNGQFF. The CDR3 nucleotides read TGTGCCAGCAACCCGGTGTTGGGGACAGGCACTTACAATGGGCAGTTCTTC.

V is TRBV30 and J is TRBJ2-1; 9 bases are shared with TRBD2. Germline CDR1 GTSNPN, CDR2 SVGIG (reference sequence). V lost 0 bases and J lost 6; bases outside the gene matches: 3. The CDR3 has 14 residues. The CDR3 region has the DNA TGTGCCTGGAGTGTACAAGCGGGAGGCAATGAGCAGTTCTTC. Translation gives CAWSVQAGGNEQFF.

The rearrangement joins TRBV6-6 to TRBJ2-5, with D perhaps matching TRBD2 (5 bases). Trimming pared 4 bases from V and 4 bases from J, leaving 7 bases between. Germline V gives CDR1 MNHNY, CDR2 SVGAGI (reference sequence). CDR3 length: 12 residues. This CDR3 is CASSWRRETQYF. As DNA, the CDR3 is TGTGCCAGCAGTTGGAGGCGAGAGACCCAGTACTTC.

V and J are TRBV7-2 and TRBJ2-7, with 7 bases aligning to TRBD1. Looked up from germline, CDR1 is SGHTA and CDR2 is FQGNSA. Losses at the gene ends were 4 bases for V and 6 bases for J; bases not matched to a gene: 6. CDR3 length: 13 residues. Here the CDR3 DNA reads TGTGCCAGCAGCTCCGACAGGGCCGGCGAGCAGTACTTC. It is translated as CASSSDRAGEQYF.

The chain recombines TRBV5-5 with TRBJ1-6; no clear D. The CDR3 covers 13 residues. V was clipped by 0 bases and J by 8 bases, with 6 bases between them. Germline V gene data show CDR1 as SGHKS and CDR2 as YYEKEE (reference sequence). The CDR3 bases are TGTGCCAGCAGCTTGGAGGCTGATTCACCCCTCCACTTT. Translated: CASSLEADSPLHF.

This chain uses TRBV27 with TRBJ1-6; TRBD1 matches 7 bases. V lost 4 bases and J lost 7; bases outside the gene matches: 7. Germline assignment: CDR1 MNHEY and CDR2 SMNVEV (reference sequence). The CDR3 runs 15 residues. The CDR3 here is CASSYSGTDNSPLHF. CDR3 bases: TGTGCCAGCAGTTACTCGGGGACAGACAATTCACCCCTCCACTTT.

Only a few counts were recorded for this clonotype. The J gene is TRBJ1-1, the V gene TRBV7-9; no clear D. Germline V lookup: CDR1 SEHNR, CDR2 FQNEAQ (reference sequence). The CDR3 spans 12 residues. V was trimmed by 3 bases and J by 1 base, leaving 3 bases between them. CDR3 region: CASSFKNTEAFF. In nucleotides, the CDR3 is TGTGCCAGCAGCTTCAAGAACACTGAAGCTTTCTTT.

This clonotype was detected a few times. V and J are TRBV20-1 and TRBJ1-2; D ambiguous. Deletions cut 0 bases from V and 0 bases from J, with 14 bases between. The CDR3 covers 16 residues. Germline V gives CDR1 DFQATT, CDR2 SNEGSKA (reference sequence). Written as DNA, the CDR3 is TGCAGTGCTAGAGACGCAGGAGACGGAACTAACTATGGCTACACCTTC. Translating gives CSARDAGDGTNYGYTF.

This clonotype has only one observation. V is TRBV12-3 or TRBV12-4 and J is TRBJ1-4; a weak D match, TRBD1 (5 bases). V dropped 7 bases and J dropped 8 bases, with 17 bases sitting between them. The CDR3 loop spans 14 amino acids. The chain's CDR3 is CASTPGGAREKLFF. DNA of the CDR3: TGTGCCAGCACCCCAGGTGGGGCTCGCGAAAAACTGTTTTTT.

This clonotype occurred many times. The gene calls are TRBV6-6 and TRBJ2-6; 8 bases align to TRBD1. This CDR3 has 16 amino acids. J gave up 4 bases and V 6 bases, and 8 bases lay outside the gene matches. Germline V gene lookup returns CDR1 MNHNY and CDR2 SVGAGI (reference sequence). CDR3 nucleotide sequence: TGTGCCAGCAGACGGACAGGGAGGTACGGGGCCAACGTCCTGACTTTC. It yields the protein CASRRTGRYGANVLTF.

This chain's CDR3 is CSAPWESLGGYTF. The DNA for the CDR3 is TGCAGTGCCCCCTGGGAGTCACTAGGTGGCTACACCTTC. J is TRBJ1-2 and V is TRBV20-1; D remains ambiguous. The CDR3 extends over 13 amino acids. Per the germline V gene, CDR1 is DFQATT and CDR2 is SNEGSKA (reference sequence). Trimming cost V 6 bases and J 7 bases, with 18 bases left between them.

The CDR3 coding sequence is TGTGCCAGCAGCCCACAGGGGGCCCGAGGAGATTACGAGCAGTACTTC. This codes for CASSPQGARGDYEQYF. V and J are TRBV7-9 and TRBJ2-7; TRBD1 agrees at 9 bases. This CDR3 has 16 residues. From germline, CDR1 is SEHNR and CDR2 FQNEAQ (reference sequence). Trimming cost V 5 bases and J 4 bases; bases outside gene matches: 12.

This clonotype occurred a few times. This chain links TRBV5-6 with TRBJ2-7; D gene ambiguous. Germline loops: CDR1 SGHDT, CDR2 YYEEEE. V lost 0 bases and J lost 7, with 14 bases in between. The CDR3 loop spans 14 amino acids. CDR3 bases: TGTGCCAGCAGCTTGGGGGGTATCCATGGGGAGCAGTACTTC. It is translated as CASSLGGIHGEQYF.

The V gene is TRBV5-5, the J gene TRBJ2-3; D is uncertain. CDR3 length: 15 residues. Trimming removed 4 bases from V and 2 bases from J, with 14 bases in between. Germline V gene sequence: CDR1 SGHKS, CDR2 YYEKEE (reference sequence). CDR3 residues: CASSPLIRATDTQYF. CDR3 coding DNA: TGTGCCAGCAGCCCTCTGATTCGTGCCACAGATACGCAGTATTTT.

The chain couples TRBV5-5 to TRBJ2-1, with TRBD2 matching over 12 bases. V shed 4 bases, J shed 4 bases, and the junction held 9 bases outside the gene matches. Germline CDR1 reads SGHKS; CDR2 reads YYEKEE (reference sequence). This CDR3 has 17 amino acids. The CDR3 DNA sequence: TGTGCCAGCAGCGTCGCTAGCGGGGGGGCCGGTTACAATGAGCAGTTCTTC. It is translated as CASSVASGGAGYNEQFF.

V and J are TRBV4-3 and TRBJ2-3; D is perhaps TRBD2 (5 bases). From germline, CDR1 is LGHNA and CDR2 YSLEER. V was shortened by 1 base and J by 1 base, with 9 bases between the two germline ends. The CDR3 has 15 amino acids. The CDR3 sequence is CASSQGYGGTDTQYF. CDR3 in DNA: TGCGCCAGCAGCCAAGGCTACGGGGGCACAGATACGCAGTATTTT.

This chain connects TRBV12-3 or TRBV12-4 to TRBJ2-7, with 12 positions matching TRBD1. The CDR3 contains 14 residues. The J segment lost 7 bases and the V segment lost 7 bases, leaving 8 bases of the junction unmatched. The CDR3 DNA is TGTGCCAGCACCGGGGACAGGGGGCTCCAAGAGCAGTACTTC. It encodes CASTGDRGLQEQYF.